These T cell receptor beta chains were read from a single sample in a study of blood T cell repertoires in COVID-19. Assay used: immunoSEQ multiplex PCR; TCRdb lists only in-frame clones, some missing. This table holds over 250,000 clones, about 89% found once. The sequencing sample was made of peripheral blood. The origin of the receptors is an older woman with acute or convalescent COVID-19. Both conserved end residues are part of each CDR3. A D gene is named only where the DNA matches it firmly. Some rows mark clone size as missing; the rest say once, few, many or name a class of expanded clone.

clone size	V gene	J gene	D gene	CDR3 protein	CDR3 DNA
NA	TRBV5-8	TRBJ2-1	NA	CASSLRGNSYNEQFF	TGTGCCAGCAGCTTGCGGGGGAACTCCTACAATGAGCAGTTCTTC
NA	TRBV12-3/TRBV12-4	TRBJ1-5	NA	CASNDGDQPQHF	TGTGCCAGCAACGACGGAGATCAGCCCCAGCATTTT
NA	TRBV7-9	TRBJ2-5	TRBD1	CASSFGTGGFSETQYF	TGTGCCAGCAGCTTCGGGACAGGGGGTTTTAGCGAGACCCAGTACTTC
once	TRBV21-1	TRBJ1-1	NA	CASRRTGNTEAFF	TGTGCCAGCAGGAGAACAGGGAACACTGAAGCTTTCTTT
NA	TRBV19	TRBJ2-3	TRBD1	CASNPARGLDTQYF	TGTGCCAGTAACCCCGCCAGGGGGCTCGATACGCAGTATTTT
NA	TRBV12-5	TRBJ1-5	NA	CASGLGEGAQHF	TGTGCTAGTGGTTTGGGCGAAGGAGCCCAGCATTTT
NA	TRBV20-1	TRBJ2-1	NA	CSAIKGDEQFF	TGCAGTGCTATTAAGGGGGACGAGCAGTTCTTC
NA	TRBV5-4	TRBJ2-1	NA	CASSLESANEQFF	TGTGCCAGCAGTTTAGAAAGCGCGAATGAGCAGTTCTTC
NA	TRBV5-1	TRBJ1-3	TRBD1	CASSPDRAFGNTIYF	TGCGCCAGCAGCCCAGACAGGGCATTCGGAAACACCATATATTTT
once	TRBV24-1	TRBJ1-2	TRBD1	CATSEWTGGSYGYTF	TGTGCCACCAGTGAGTGGACAGGGGGATCCTATGGCTACACCTTC
few	TRBV6-2/TRBV6-3	TRBJ1-1	NA	CASSLRGGMNTEAFF	TGTGCCAGCAGTCTGAGGGGAGGCATGAACACTGAAGCTTTCTTT
once	TRBV14	TRBJ2-2	TRBD1	CASSRRTGASTGELFF	TGTGCCAGCAGCCGCCGGACAGGGGCTAGTACCGGGGAGCTGTTTTTT
NA	TRBV4-2	TRBJ1-2	NA	CASSQARTANYGYTF	TGTGCCAGCAGCCAAGCTAGGACAGCTAACTATGGCTACACCTTC
NA	TRBV28	TRBJ1-2	NA	CASSSPRNYGYTF	TGTGCCAGCAGTTCTCCTCGTAACTATGGCTACACCTTC
once	TRBV3-1/TRBV3-2	TRBJ2-7	NA	CASSQAYYEQYF	TGTGCCAGCAGCCAAGCCTACTACGAGCAGTACTTC
NA	TRBV7-2	TRBJ2-3	TRBD2	CASSSPEREDTDTQYF	TGTGCCAGCAGCTCCCCGGAACGGGAGGACACAGATACGCAGTATTTT
NA	TRBV27	TRBJ2-7	TRBD2	CASSPGLAYEQYF	TGTGCCAGCAGTCCCGGACTAGCTTACGAGCAGTACTTC
NA	TRBV27	TRBJ2-7	NA	CASSLYPPDEQYF	TGTGCCAGCAGTTTATATCCCCCCGACGAGCAGTACTTC
once	TRBV5-5	TRBJ1-2	NA	CASSWDFLYGYTF	TGTGCCAGCAGCTGGGACTTTTTATATGGCTACACCTTC
NA	TRBV7-2	TRBJ2-1	NA	CASSTPLASEQFF	TGTGCCAGCAGCACGCCACTAGCCAGTGAGCAGTTCTTC
NA	TRBV3-1/TRBV3-2	TRBJ1-4	NA	CASSQGGQINEKLFF	TGTGCCAGCAGCCAAGGCGGACAGATTAATGAAAAACTGTTTTTT
NA	TRBV7-2	TRBJ2-7	NA	CASSLEGWSEQYF	TGTGCCAGCAGCTTAGAGGGGTGGAGCGAGCAGTACTTC
NA	TRBV3-1/TRBV3-2	TRBJ2-1	TRBD1	CASSRGQGGYNEQFF	TGTGCCAGCAGCCGAGGACAGGGCGGGTACAATGAGCAGTTCTTC
NA	TRBV10-3	TRBJ1-6	TRBD1	CAISDGTGPDNSPLHF	TGTGCCATCAGCGACGGGACAGGGCCCGATAATTCACCCCTCCACTTT
NA	TRBV19	TRBJ2-1	NA	CASSISAGVLNEQFF	TGTGCCAGTAGTATCTCGGCAGGGGTACTGAATGAGCAGTTCTTC
NA	TRBV15	TRBJ1-2	NA	CATSRDLVQASAYGYTF	TGTGCCACCAGCAGAGATTTGGTCCAGGCATCGGCCTATGGCTACACCTTC
NA	TRBV6-2/TRBV6-3	TRBJ1-6	TRBD1	CASSPTGGYNSPLHF	TGTGCCAGCAGCCCGACAGGGGGATATAATTCACCCCTCCACTTT
NA	TRBV6-4	TRBJ2-5	NA	CASSREVLETQYF	TGTGCCAGCAGCAGGGAAGTACTAGAGACCCAGTACTTC
once	TRBV27	TRBJ2-2	TRBD2	CASSPRTSGSHLLTGELFF	TGTGCCAGCAGTCCCCGGACTAGCGGGAGCCACCTGTTAACCGGGGAGCTGTTTTTT
NA	TRBV7-2	TRBJ1-5	NA	CASSFHNQPQHF	TGTGCCAGCAGCTTCCATAATCAGCCCCAGCATTTT
NA	TRBV19	TRBJ2-1	NA	CASSIFGRHNEQFF	TGTGCCAGTAGTATTTTCGGGAGACACAATGAGCAGTTCTTC
once	TRBV28	TRBJ1-5	NA	CASSLRGSGNQPQHF	TGTGCCAGCAGTTTAAGAGGGAGTGGAAATCAGCCCCAGCATTTT
NA	TRBV7-9	TRBJ1-4	TRBD1	CASSEGGQANEKLFF	TGTGCCAGCAGCGAAGGGGGACAGGCTAATGAAAAACTGTTTTTT
NA	TRBV7-2	TRBJ2-2	NA	CASSLTLLTLDGELFF	TGTGCCAGCAGCTTAACGCTCTTGACACTGGATGGGGAGCTGTTTTTT
NA	TRBV9	TRBJ1-2	NA	CASSVSTYGGGYTF	TGTGCCAGCAGCGTATCTACCTACGGCGGGGGCTACACCTTC
once	TRBV3-1/TRBV3-2	TRBJ1-2	NA	CASSQDSTGRGPGYTF	TGTGCCAGCAGCCAAGATTCGACAGGCCGTGGGCCTGGCTACACCTTC
few	TRBV2	TRBJ1-5	TRBD1	CASSSGTAYSNQPQHF	TGTGCCAGCAGCTCCGGGACAGCTTATAGCAATCAGCCCCAGCATTTT
NA	TRBV7-2	TRBJ2-3	TRBD2	CASSFLAGTDTQYF	TGTGCCAGCAGCTTTTTAGCGGGAACAGATACGCAGTATTTT
NA	TRBV27	TRBJ1-5	NA	CASSFSRNSNQPQHF	TGTGCCAGCAGTTTCTCCAGGAATAGCAATCAGCCCCAGCATTTT
few	TRBV27	TRBJ2-7	TRBD1	CASSLSGGLVSEQYF	TGTGCCAGCAGTTTGTCAGGGGGATTGGTATCCGAGCAGTACTTC
NA	TRBV30	TRBJ1-2	TRBD1	CAWSALFGTAYGYTF	TGTGCCTGGAGCGCCCTTTTCGGGACAGCCTATGGCTACACCTTC
NA	TRBV28	TRBJ1-1	TRBD1	CASSYGQGTTEAFF	TGTGCCAGCAGTTACGGACAGGGGACCACTGAAGCTTTCTTT
NA	TRBV28	TRBJ1-5	NA	CASSLNPQGRQPQHF	TGTGCCAGCAGTTTAAATCCCCAGGGGCGTCAGCCCCAGCATTTT
NA	TRBV6-4	TRBJ1-5	NA	CASSDETSNQPQHF	TGTGCCAGCAGTGACGAGACAAGCAATCAGCCCCAGCATTTT
NA	TRBV13	TRBJ1-1	NA	CASSLREGWRVTTEAFF	TGTGCCAGCAGCCTGCGGGAGGGTTGGAGGGTGACCACTGAAGCTTTCTTT
NA	TRBV7-2	TRBJ1-3	NA	CASSLAGGPPGNTIYF	TGTGCCAGCAGCTTAGCGGGGGGACCACCTGGAAACACCATATATTTT
NA	TRBV29-1	TRBJ2-3	NA	CSVESGADTQYF	TGCAGCGTTGAATCAGGGGCCGATACGCAGTATTTT
NA	TRBV5-6	TRBJ2-7	TRBD1	CASSWDRGEEQYF	TGTGCCAGCAGCTGGGACAGGGGTGAGGAGCAGTACTTC
NA	TRBV20-1	TRBJ2-7	TRBD2	CSAVLAAEQYF	TGCAGTGCTGTACTAGCGGCCGAGCAGTACTTC
NA	TRBV5-1	TRBJ2-1	TRBD2	CASSMTSGSSYNEQFF	TGCGCCAGCAGCATGACTAGCGGGAGCTCCTACAATGAGCAGTTCTTC
NA	TRBV6-2/TRBV6-3	TRBJ2-1	NA	CASSSQTRGNEQFF	TGTGCCAGCAGTTCTCAGACAAGGGGAAATGAGCAGTTCTTC
NA	TRBV5-1	TRBJ1-1	NA	CASSLEGARTEAFF	TGCGCCAGCAGCTTGGAAGGGGCTCGCACTGAAGCTTTCTTT
NA	TRBV12-5	TRBJ2-1	TRBD2	CASGLVSGGDNEQFF	TGTGCTAGTGGTTTGGTTAGCGGGGGGGACAATGAGCAGTTCTTC
few	TRBV7-2	TRBJ1-5	NA	CASSPSRVNQPQHF	TGTGCCAGCAGCCCAAGCAGGGTGAATCAGCCCCAGCATTTT
NA	TRBV4-1	TRBJ1-2	TRBD1	CASSQEGGQGAGGYTF	TGCGCCAGCAGCCAAGAAGGAGGACAGGGGGCTGGTGGCTACACCTTC
NA	TRBV30	TRBJ1-3	NA	CAWRGQPNTIYF	TGTGCCTGGAGGGGACAACCAAACACCATATATTTT